This T cell receptor beta chain is from a study of blood T cells in healthy people across ages. With V trimmed by 0 bases and J by 6 bases, 13 bases remained unmatched. This CDR3 contains 16 residues. Per the germline V gene, CDR1 is DFQATT and CDR2 is SNEGSKA (reference sequence). It was with a sample-barcoded 5' primer and a J-beta primer mix that a second PCR of about 7 to 12 cycles was run. From the 5' RACE reads, TCRdb called clonotypes with MiXCR, one entry per CDR3 protein. The table includes about 1.1 million distinct CDR3 sequences, more than 30% detected once. The sequencing sample was made of blood. The chain has TRBV20-1 and TRBJ1-2, with 7 bases lining up with TRBD1. This clonotype was obtained from a man aged 18 to 29 in good health. The CDR3 region is CSARDTRQGQNDGYTF. In nucleotides, the CDR3 is TGCAGTGCTAGAGATACTAGACAGGGACAGAACGATGGCTACACCTTC.